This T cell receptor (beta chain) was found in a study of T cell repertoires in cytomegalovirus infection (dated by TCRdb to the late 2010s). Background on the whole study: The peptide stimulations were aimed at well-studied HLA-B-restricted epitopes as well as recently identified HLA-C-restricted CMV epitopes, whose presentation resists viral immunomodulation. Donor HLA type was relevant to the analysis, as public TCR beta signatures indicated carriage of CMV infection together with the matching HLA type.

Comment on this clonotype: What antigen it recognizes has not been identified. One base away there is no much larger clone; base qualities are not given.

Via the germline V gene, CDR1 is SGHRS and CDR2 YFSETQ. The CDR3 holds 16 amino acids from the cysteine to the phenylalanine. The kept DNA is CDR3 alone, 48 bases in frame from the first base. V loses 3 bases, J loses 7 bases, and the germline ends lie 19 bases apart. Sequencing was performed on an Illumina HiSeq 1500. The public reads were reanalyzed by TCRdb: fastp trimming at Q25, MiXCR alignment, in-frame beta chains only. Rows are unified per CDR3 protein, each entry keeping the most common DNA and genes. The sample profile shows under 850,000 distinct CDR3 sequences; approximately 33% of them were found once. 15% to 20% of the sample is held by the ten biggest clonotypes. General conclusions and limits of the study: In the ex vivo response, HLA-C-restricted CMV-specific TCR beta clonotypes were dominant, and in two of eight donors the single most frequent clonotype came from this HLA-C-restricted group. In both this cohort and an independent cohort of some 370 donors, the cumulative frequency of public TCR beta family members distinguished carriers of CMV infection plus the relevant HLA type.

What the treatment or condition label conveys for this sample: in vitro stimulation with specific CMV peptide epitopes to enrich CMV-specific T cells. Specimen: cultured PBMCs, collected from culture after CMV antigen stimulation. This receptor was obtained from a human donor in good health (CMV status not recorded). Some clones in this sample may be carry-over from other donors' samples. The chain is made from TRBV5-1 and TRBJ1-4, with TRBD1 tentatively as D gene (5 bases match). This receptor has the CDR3 CASSSTDFGGGEKLFF. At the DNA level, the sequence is TGCGCCAGCAGCTCGACGGATTTCGGGGGAGGTGAAAAACTGTTTTTT.